This TCR beta chain was observed in a study of response to subunit inactivated influenza vaccine. General study points: A suggestion made by the authors is that each seasonal influenza vaccination recruits few new T cells.

Remarks on this clonotype: Its antigen is still unknown.

TCRdb fed the RT-PCR reads into MiXCR, producing one record per CDR3 protein. In the table there are some 850,000 distinct CDR3 sequences, about a fifth of which are singletons. The clonotype originates from a man in his fifties who received an inactivated influenza vaccine. The material sequenced was PBMCs from blood, taken approximately 5 days after vaccination.

CDR3 DNA: TGTGCCAGCAGCCCGGAGGTAGGAGCGGCAAGAGAGACCCAGTACTTC. Protein product: CASSPEVGAARETQYF. The V and J genes are TRBV7-2 and TRBJ2-5, with D tentatively TRBD2 (5 bases). CDR3 length: 16 residues. The germline gives CDR1 SGHTA, CDR2 FQGNSA. The germline V and J ends were trimmed by 5 bases and 4 bases, with 20 bases remaining between them.